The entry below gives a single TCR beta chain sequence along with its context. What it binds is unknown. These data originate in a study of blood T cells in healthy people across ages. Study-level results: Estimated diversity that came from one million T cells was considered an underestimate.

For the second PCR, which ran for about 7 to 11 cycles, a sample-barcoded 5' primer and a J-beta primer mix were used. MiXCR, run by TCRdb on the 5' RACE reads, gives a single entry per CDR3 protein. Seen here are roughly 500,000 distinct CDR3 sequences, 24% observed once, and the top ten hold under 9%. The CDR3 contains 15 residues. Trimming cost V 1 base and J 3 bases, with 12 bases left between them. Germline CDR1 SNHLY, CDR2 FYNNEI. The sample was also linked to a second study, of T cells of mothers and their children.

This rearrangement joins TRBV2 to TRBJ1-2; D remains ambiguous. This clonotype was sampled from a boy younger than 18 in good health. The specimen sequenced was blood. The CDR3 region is CASSEGRSSYYGYTF. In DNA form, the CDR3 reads TGTGCCAGCAGTGAAGGGAGGTCGTCCTACTATGGCTACACCTTC.